The 27 T cell receptor beta chains listed next were all sequenced from one sample in a study of blood T cell repertoires in COVID-19. TCRdb's table, derived via immunoSEQ multiplex PCR, lists solely in-frame clones and lacks some. Here the sample spans approximately 150,000 clones, around 83% being singletons. Material for sequencing was peripheral blood. The receptors come from a human donor with acute or convalescent COVID-19. The donor label of this sample is uncertain.

This chain connects TRBV6-5 to TRBJ1-1; TRBD1 agrees at 8 bases. CDR1 MNHEY and CDR2 SVGAGI come from the germline V gene. Losses at the gene ends were 8 bases for V and 1 base for J; bases not matched to a gene: 0. This CDR3 spans 12 amino acids. CDR3 sequence: CASGTGNTEAFF. As DNA, the CDR3 is TGTGCCAGCGGGACAGGGAACACTGAAGCTTTCTTT.

The rearrangement joins TRBV6-2 or TRBV6-3 to TRBJ2-5; 7 bases agree with TRBD2. The CDR3 is 16 residues long. CDR1 and CDR2 from the germline V gene are MNHEY and SVGEGT. The junction had 10 bases not matched to a gene; V was cut back by 4 bases and J by 2 bases. The CDR3, as DNA: TGTGCCAGCAGTTCCTACCGGGGACTACCGCAAGAGACCCAGTACTTC. It codes for CASSSYRGLPQETQYF.

The table lists this clone with a few counts. The chain has TRBV6-2 or TRBV6-3 and TRBJ2-7; TRBD1 matches 8 bases. CDR3 length: 16 residues. Germline CDR1 and CDR2: MNHEY and SVGEGT. The V and J ends lost 4 bases and 1 base, in that order; junction bases with no gene match: 9. The CDR3 loop reads CASSSPGQGASYEQYF. CDR3 nucleotides: TGTGCCAGCAGTTCCCCGGGTCAGGGGGCATCCTACGAGCAGTACTTC.

This chain joins TRBV5-4 and TRBJ2-5; D unresolved. The CDR3 has 15 amino acids. Trimming pared 2 bases from V and 2 bases from J, leaving 13 bases between. Germline CDR1 reads SGHNT; CDR2 reads YYREEE (reference sequence). The CDR3 sequence is CASSFIDPGQETQYF. The DNA for the CDR3 is TGTGCCAGCAGCTTTATCGACCCAGGTCAAGAGACCCAGTACTTC.

The chain links TRBV27 to TRBJ2-1, with 16 bases identical to TRBD2. Per germline, CDR1 MNHEY and CDR2 SMNVEV (reference sequence). V gave up 2 bases and J gave up 9 bases; unmatched junction bases: 4. This CDR3 region has 16 residues. The CDR3: CASSLAGLAGGTEQFF. In DNA, the CDR3 is TGTGCCAGCAGTTTAGCGGGACTAGCGGGAGGGACTGAGCAGTTCTTC.

This clone was counted a few times. CDR3 loop: CSASPSGAKGSYEQYV. DNA of the CDR3: TGCAGTGCTAGTCCTAGCGGGGCCAAGGGCTCCTACGAGCAGTACGTC. The genes are TRBV20-1 and TRBJ2-7; 9 positions agree with TRBD2. From germline, CDR1 is DFQATT and CDR2 SNEGSKA (reference sequence). The CDR3 spans 16 residues. V lost 3 bases to trimming and J lost 0 bases; unmatched junction nucleotides: 9.

The gene calls are TRBV9 and TRBJ2-3; D might be TRBD2 (5 bases). The germline gives CDR1 SGDLS, CDR2 YYNGEE. CDR3 length: 15 residues. Trimming cost V 2 bases and J 4 bases, with 14 bases left between them. Here the CDR3 DNA reads TGTGCCAGCAGCGTGTCGGGATACCCCCCAGATACGCAGTATTTT. As protein: CASSVSGYPPDTQYF.

The CDR3 DNA is TGTGCCAGCAGCCCACGGCTAGCGGGAGGAGCCGGGGAGCTGTTTTTT. As protein: CASSPRLAGGAGELFF. The chain links TRBV7-2 to TRBJ2-2, with TRBD2 identical over 11 bases. With 5 bases clipped from V and 6 bases from J, the junction kept 8 bases outside the gene matches. Germline loops: CDR1 SGHTA, CDR2 FQGNSA. CDR3 length: 16 amino acids.

The chain employs TRBV4-3 and TRBJ2-5; 7 bases agree with TRBD1. This CDR3 is 13 amino acids long. V gave up 3 bases and J gave up 3 bases; unmatched junction bases: 1. Germline CDR1 and CDR2: LGHNA and YSLEER. CDR3 nucleotides: TGCGCCAGCAGCCACGGGACAGAAGAGACCCAGTACTTC. It translates to CASSHGTEETQYF.

This clone was observed a few times. The gene calls are TRBV6-1 and TRBJ1-5, with D perhaps TRBD1 (5 bases). Germline values: CDR1 MNHNS, CDR2 SASEGT. CDR3 length equals 13 residues. Trimming left V 1 base short and J 10 bases short, with 11 bases between. The CDR3 loop reads CASSEGGLLPQHF. Written as DNA, the CDR3 is TGTGCCAGCAGTGAAGGGGGCCTCCTACCCCAGCATTTT.

The rearrangement links TRBV2 to TRBJ1-5; D ambiguous. V was shortened by 7 bases and J by 1 base, with 11 bases between the two germline ends. Germline CDR1 reads SNHLY; CDR2 reads FYNNEI. This CDR3 has 14 residues. CDR3: CASTEGLSNQPQHF. The CDR3 coding sequence is TGTGCCAGCACAGAGGGCCTGAGCAATCAGCCCCAGCATTTT.

V usage is TRBV27 and J usage is TRBJ2-7, with TRBD2 as a possible D gene (6 bases). The V gene lost 4 bases and the J gene lost 3 bases, with 10 bases spanning the gap. CDR1 is MNHEY, CDR2 SMNVEV, per germline (reference sequence). The CDR3 runs 13 residues. CDR3 in DNA: TGTGCCAGCAGTTCAACGGGAGTCTACGAGCAGTACTTC. Translated, it gives CASSSTGVYEQYF.

The rearrangement joins TRBV19 to TRBJ1-2; 10 nucleotides line up with TRBD1. The CDR3 sequence is 14 residues long. The germline gives CDR1 LNHDA, CDR2 SQIVND (reference sequence). V dropped 4 bases and J dropped 7; count of bases not matched to a gene: 6. The CDR3 nucleotides are TGTGCCAGTAGTACCACCGGGACAGGGGTTGGCTACACCTTC. Residues: CASSTTGTGVGYTF. Full variable domain (remainder filled in from reference TRBV19 and TRBJ1-2): DGGITQSPKYLFRKEGQNVTLSCEQNLNHDAMYWYRQDPGQGLRLIYYSQIVNDFQKGDIAEGYSVSREKKESFPLTVTSAQKNPTAFYLCASSTTGTGVGYTFGSGTRLTVV.

The chain recombines TRBV7-2 with TRBJ2-3, with a tentative D call TRBD1 (6 bases). Germline V gives CDR1 SGHTA, CDR2 FQGNSA. This CDR3 has 14 residues. Trimming took 3 bases from V and 5 from J, leaving 12 bases between them. The CDR3 nucleotides read TGTGCCAGCAGCTTGCGACAGGCCGAAGATACGCAGTATTTT. Translated: CASSLRQAEDTQYF. The whole variable domain, filled in from reference TRBV7-2 and TRBJ2-3, reads GAGVSQSPSNKVTEKGKDVELRCDPISGHTALYWYRQSLGQGLEFLIYFQGNSAPDKSGLPSDRFSAERTGGSVSTLTIQRTQQEDSAVYLCASSLRQAEDTQYFGPGTRLTVL.

The chain carries TRBV2 and TRBJ1-1, with 7 bases matching TRBD1. In germline, CDR1 is SNHLY, CDR2 FYNNEI. This CDR3 is 13 amino acids long. The V and J ends lost 7 bases and 3 bases, in that order; junction bases with no gene match: 5. CDR3 sequence (DNA): TGTGCCAGCACCTACAGGGGCGACACTGAAGCTTTCTTT. It yields the protein CASTYRGDTEAFF.

The chain uses TRBV7-6 and TRBJ2-2; 7 bases match TRBD2. V gave up 1 base and J gave up 2 bases; unmatched junction bases: 4. Germline CDR1 SGHVS, CDR2 FNYEAQ. This CDR3 is 16 amino acids long. CDR3 sequence reads: CASSLETSSNTGELFF. CDR3 bases: TGTGCCAGCAGCTTAGAGACTAGCTCCAACACCGGGGAGCTGTTTTTT.

The rearrangement uses TRBV3-1 (or the pseudogene TRBV3-2) and TRBJ1-6, with unresolved D. V gave up 1 base and J gave up 6 bases, with 7 bases separating them. Germline CDR1 and CDR2: LGHDT and YNNKEL (reference sequence). The CDR3 runs to 14 residues. The CDR3: CASSQAPSNSPLHF. The CDR3 DNA reads as TGTGCCAGCAGCCAAGCCCCCAGTAATTCACCCCTCCACTTT.

The chain employs TRBV10-3 and TRBJ2-1; 13 bases are a match to TRBD2. Germline V gene sequence: CDR1 ENHRY, CDR2 SYGVKD. The CDR3 extends over 17 amino acids. Trimming cost V 6 bases and J 9 bases; bases outside gene matches: 14. The CDR3 reads CAISASGGTSGKGEQFF. Written as DNA, the CDR3 is TGTGCCATCAGCGCGTCCGGAGGGACTAGCGGGAAAGGTGAGCAGTTCTTC.

The chain recombines TRBV18 with TRBJ1-3; 8 positions agree with TRBD1. V lost 3 bases to trimming and J lost 2 bases; unmatched junction nucleotides: 9. CDR1 and CDR2 from the germline V gene are KGHSH and LQKENI. The CDR3 spans 17 residues. For the CDR3, the DNA is TGTGCCAGCTCACCCTCAGGGGGCGTCGGAACTGGAAACACCATATATTTT. Its translation: CASSPSGGVGTGNTIYF.

The genes are TRBV19 and TRBJ1-5, with a tentative D call TRBD1 (5 bases). CDR1 and CDR2 from the germline V gene are LNHDA and SQIVND (reference sequence). Trimming removed 5 bases from V and 7 bases from J, with 12 bases in between. This CDR3 has 13 residues. The CDR3 here is CASSPQVGQPQHF. In nucleotides, the CDR3 is TGTGCCAGTAGTCCACAGGTCGGGCAGCCCCAGCATTTT.

The chain couples TRBV5-6 to TRBJ2-5; 7 bases are a match to TRBD1. V trimming: 6 bases; J trimming: 2 bases; junction bases outside the gene matches: 10. Germline loops: CDR1 SGHDT, CDR2 YYEEEE. The CDR3 is 15 residues long. DNA for the CDR3: TGTGCCAGCACTCAGGGGGTAATACAACAAGAGACCCAGTACTTC. Translating gives CASTQGVIQQETQYF.

This clone turned up a few times. J is TRBJ2-7 and V is TRBV7-2; 8 bases fit TRBD2. Trimming cost V 1 base and J 4 bases; bases outside gene matches: 3. The CDR3 is 14 residues long. The germline V gene encodes CDR1 SGHTA and CDR2 FQGNSA. CDR3 DNA: TGTGCCAGCAGCTTAGTACGGGGGGGGTACGAGCAGTACGTC. It specifies CASSLVRGGYEQYV.

This chain uses TRBV5-1 with TRBJ2-5, with D tentatively TRBD1 (5 bases). This CDR3 has 13 amino acids. V gave up 4 bases and J gave up 5 bases, with 12 bases separating them. The germline CDR1 and CDR2 sequences are SGHRS and YFSETQ. CDR3 loop: CASSLQGSETQYF. CDR3 DNA sequence: TGCGCCAGCAGCCTCCAGGGTTCTGAGACCCAGTACTTC.

The chain recombines TRBV7-2 with TRBJ1-2; TRBD1 matches at 11 bases. The CDR3 runs to 15 residues. V was clipped by 1 base and J by 8 bases; unmatched bases: 6. Germline V gene sequence: CDR1 SGHTA, CDR2 FQGNSA. CDR3 coding DNA: TGTGCCAGCAGCTTAGGGACAGGGGGCGCCCGGGGCTACACCTTC. The encoded protein is CASSLGTGGARGYTF.

This clone was counted a single time. V and J are TRBV3-1 (or the pseudogene TRBV3-2) and TRBJ1-3; no firm D call. Per the germline V gene, CDR1 is LGHDT and CDR2 is YNNKEL (reference sequence). There are 14 residues in the CDR3. Deletions cut 1 base from V and 4 bases from J, with 8 bases between. For the CDR3, the DNA is TGTGCCAGCAGCCAAGGGGGAGGGGGAAACACCATATATTTT. This codes for CASSQGGGGNTIYF.

The rearrangement uses TRBV6-5 and TRBJ1-2, with TRBD1 matching over 7 bases. The V gene's germline CDR1 is MNHEY and CDR2 SVGAGI. V was pared by 6 bases and J by 2 bases, with 3 bases of the junction left unmatched. This CDR3 contains 13 residues. CDR3 bases: TGTGCCAGCAGACCGACAGGGAACTATGGCTACACCTTC. Translated: CASRPTGNYGYTF.

V gene TRBV6-5 combines with J gene TRBJ1-2; D possibly corresponds to TRBD1 (6 bases). This CDR3 has 15 amino acids. The ends were cut back, 2 bases at V and 8 bases at J, with 18 bases in the middle. Germline CDR1 is MNHEY and CDR2 is SVGAGI. The CDR3 DNA is TGTGCCAGCAGTTACAGGGGGACATTCGATGAGGGCTACACCTTC. Translated, it gives CASSYRGTFDEGYTF.